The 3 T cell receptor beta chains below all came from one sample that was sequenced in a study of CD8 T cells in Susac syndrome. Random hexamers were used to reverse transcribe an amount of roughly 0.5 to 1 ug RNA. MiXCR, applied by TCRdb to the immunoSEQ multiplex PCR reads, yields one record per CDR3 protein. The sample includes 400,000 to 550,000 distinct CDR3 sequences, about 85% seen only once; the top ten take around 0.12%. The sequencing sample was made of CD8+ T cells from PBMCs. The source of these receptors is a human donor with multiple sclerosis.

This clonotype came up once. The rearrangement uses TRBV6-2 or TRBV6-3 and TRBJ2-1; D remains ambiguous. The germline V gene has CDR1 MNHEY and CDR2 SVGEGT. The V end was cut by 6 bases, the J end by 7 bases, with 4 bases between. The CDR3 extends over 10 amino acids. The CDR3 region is CASRQNEQFF. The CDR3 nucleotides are TGTGCCAGCAGACAAAATGAGCAGTTCTTC.

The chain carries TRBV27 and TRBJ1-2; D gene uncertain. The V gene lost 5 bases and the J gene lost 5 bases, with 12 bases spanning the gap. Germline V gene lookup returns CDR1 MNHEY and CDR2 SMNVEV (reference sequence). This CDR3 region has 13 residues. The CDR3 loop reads CASSPGPSYGYTF. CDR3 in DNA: TGTGCCAGCAGTCCCGGGCCCTCTTATGGCTACACCTTC.

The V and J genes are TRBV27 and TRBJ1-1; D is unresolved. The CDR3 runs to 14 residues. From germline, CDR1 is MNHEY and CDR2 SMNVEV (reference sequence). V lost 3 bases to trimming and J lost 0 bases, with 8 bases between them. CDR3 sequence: CASSFGSMNTEAFF. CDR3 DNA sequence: TGTGCCAGCAGTTTCGGCAGTATGAACACTGAAGCTTTCTTT.